The T cell receptor beta chain under discussion was sequenced for a study of T cells after yellow fever vaccination. Regarding the study as a whole: Most primary-vaccination clones recurred post-booster (around 95% CD4, 85% to 90% CD8). Clonotypes appearing in both CD4 and CD8 compartments existed, and their share was small.

The study made its TCR cDNA through 5'RACE template switching. That step introduced a universal primer site along with UMIs. TCRdb re-derived calls from the 5' RACE reads in MiXCR, one entry per CDR3 protein. The sample yields about 350,000 distinct CDR3 sequences, about 8.3% seen once. CDR1 is SGHRS and CDR2 is YFSETQ in the germline V gene. The CDR3 totals 15 residues. V was clipped by 4 bases and J by 1 base, with 11 bases between them. With regard to this clonotype: Its antigen remains unidentified.

The TCR originated in a young man who received the YFV17D yellow fever vaccine. The J gene is TRBJ2-2, the V gene TRBV5-1; a weak D match, TRBD1 (5 bases). The sequences come from PBMCs, collected more than 35 days after the first yellow fever vaccination. As DNA, the CDR3 is TGCGCCAGCAGCCCCCCGCAGGGGAACACCGGGGAGCTGTTTTTT. It is translated as CASSPPQGNTGELFF.